Following are 5 T cell receptor beta chains from one sample sequenced in a study of regulatory T cells in long-lasting Graves disease. Arm-PCR with iRepertoire HTBI primers amplified the CDR3 regions for these TCR beta libraries. TCRdb reanalysed the multiplex PCR reads using MiXCR and keeps one entry per CDR3 protein. Of 600,000 to 850,000 distinct CDR3 sequences listed, about 30% are singletons. Time point defined: persistent/refractory GD, antithyroid drugs over 5 years with positive TRAb. The TCR library was made from RNA extracted from PBMCs. This specimen was peripheral blood mononuclear cells (PBMCs), taken when the disease was refractory, from a patient treated with antithyroid drugs. All receptors come from a female donor with Graves disease.

The CDR3 is CASSPGTVKTDTQYF. The DNA for the CDR3 is TGTGCCAGCAGTCCGGGGACAGTAAAAACAGATACGCAGTATTTT. This chain links TRBV27 with TRBJ2-3; 7 bases map to TRBD1. The germline V gene encodes CDR1 MNHEY and CDR2 SMNVEV (reference sequence). The CDR3 totals 15 residues. V shed 5 bases, J shed 3 bases, and the junction held 8 bases outside the gene matches.

In its sample, this clonotype was seen a few times. The rearrangement links TRBV11-2 to TRBJ1-1, with a weak D call TRBD1 (6 bases). Between the trimmed V and J ends, which lost 3 bases and 4 bases, there was a span of 18 bases. Germline V lookup: CDR1 SGHAT, CDR2 FQNNGV. CDR3 length: 16 residues. The CDR3: CASSLGQSGVRTEAFF. DNA for the CDR3: TGTGCCAGCAGCTTGGGGCAATCAGGGGTGCGCACTGAAGCTTTCTTT.

Here the CDR3 DNA reads TGTGCCAGCAAAAGGATAAAGACAGATCCTAACTATGGCTACACCTTC. Residues: CASKRIKTDPNYGYTF. The rearrangement links TRBV2 to TRBJ1-2; a weak D match, TRBD1 (5 bases). CDR1 and CDR2 from the germline V gene are SNHLY and FYNNEI. The CDR3 sequence is 16 residues long. Trimming took 7 bases from V and 0 from J, leaving 18 bases between them.

V is TRBV12-3 or TRBV12-4 and J is TRBJ1-2; D remains ambiguous. The V end was cut by 4 bases, the J end by 7 bases, with 13 bases between. The CDR3 extends over 13 amino acids. DNA for the CDR3: TGTGCCAGCAGTTCCCGGGAGGAGGGTGGCTACACCTTC. Amino acid sequence: CASSSREEGGYTF.

This chain uses TRBV19 with TRBJ1-2; maybe TRBD1 (5 bases). Trimming removed 4 bases at V and 7 bases at J, with 22 bases between. In germline, CDR1 is LNHDA, CDR2 SQIVND (reference sequence). The CDR3 sequence is 16 residues long. CDR3 sequence: CASSTYIGRGGTGYTF. CDR3 coding DNA: TGTGCCAGTAGTACCTACATCGGCCGGGGGGGAACTGGCTACACCTTC.